This passage covers 17 T cell receptor beta chains from one sample sequenced in a study of PD-1 and CTLA-4 blockade in melanoma. Profiling relied on immunoSEQ multiplex PCR, and the TCRdb table lists in-frame clones only, not all of them. Of 23,000 or so clones in the sample, about 87% are singletons; the top ten hold around 7.6%. Sequenced here: CD8+ T cells from peripheral blood, sampled before anti-PD-1 treatment. The receptors stem from a human donor with melanoma.

The V and J genes are TRBV6-5 and TRBJ2-2; D is unresolved. Germline V gene sequence: CDR1 MNHEY, CDR2 SVGAGI. This CDR3 is 16 amino acids long. V lost 2 bases and J 2 bases, leaving 12 bases between the germline ends. The CDR3 DNA reads TGTGCCAGCAGTTACATCGAACCTTCCAACACCGGGGAGCTGTTTTTT. It yields the protein CASSYIEPSNTGELFF.

The chain uses TRBV27 and TRBJ2-2; no reliable D call. The CDR3 runs to 14 residues. Germline V lookup: CDR1 MNHEY, CDR2 SMNVEV (reference sequence). V lost 6 bases to trimming and J lost 8 bases, with 16 bases between them. The CDR3: CASSLGSGVGELFF. The CDR3, as DNA: TGTGCCAGCAGCTTGGGGTCTGGGGTAGGGGAGCTGTTTTTT.

The chain joins TRBV7-9 to TRBJ2-1; the match to TRBD2 covers 10 bases. Looked up from germline, CDR1 is SEHNR and CDR2 is FQNEAQ (reference sequence). There are 16 residues in the CDR3. Trimming at V came to 4 bases and at J to 8 bases, leaving 11 bases not matched to a gene. CDR3 nucleotide sequence: TGTGCCAGCAGCTCGCTCATAGCGGGGGGTTGGGATGAGCAGTTCTTC. Protein product: CASSSLIAGGWDEQFF. Full variable domain (outside the CDR3, taken from reference TRBV7-9 and TRBJ2-1): DTGVSQNPRHKITKRGQNVTFRCDPISEHNRLYWYRQTLGQGPEFLTYFQNEAQLEKSRLLSDRFSAERPKGSFSTLEIQRTEQGDSAMYLCASSSLIAGGWDEQFFGPGTRLTVL.

The J gene is TRBJ2-7, the V gene TRBV27; D may be TRBD1 (7 bases). Germline V CDR1 and CDR2: MNHEY, SMNVEV (reference sequence). The V end lost 4 bases, the J end lost 3 bases, and 13 bases lay between the germline ends. This CDR3 has 14 residues. CDR3 bases: TGTGCCAGCAGTTGGACAGGAGGGTACTACGAGCAGTACTTC. It yields the protein CASSWTGGYYEQYF.

The V and J genes are TRBV24-1 and TRBJ1-6; D uncertain. This CDR3 is 14 amino acids long. Trimming pared 5 bases from V and 7 bases from J, leaving 11 bases between. From germline, CDR1 is KGHDR and CDR2 SFDVKD. Here the CDR3 reads CATSGAGRNSPLHF. DNA for the CDR3: TGTGCCACCAGTGGGGCAGGCCGAAATTCACCCCTCCACTTT.

The gene calls are TRBV3-1 (or the pseudogene TRBV3-2) and TRBJ1-4; TRBD1 aligns across 9 bases. V gave up 3 bases and J gave up 8 bases; unmatched junction bases: 7. The CDR3 has 15 amino acids. CDR1 is LGHDT and CDR2 is YNNKEL in the germline V gene (reference sequence). In DNA form, the CDR3 reads TGTGCCAGCAGCCACCGGGACAGGGTGGGGGAAAAACTGTTTTTT. It encodes CASSHRDRVGEKLFF.

V and J are TRBV14 and TRBJ2-5; D uncertain. V lost 0 bases to trimming and J lost 5 bases, with 10 bases between them. Germline CDR1 SGHDN, CDR2 FVKESK. The CDR3 has 14 residues. CDR3 sequence reads: CASSQEKGMETQYF. The CDR3 DNA sequence: TGTGCCAGCAGCCAAGAAAAGGGAATGGAGACCCAGTACTTC.

This clone came up a few times. The chain has TRBV20-1 and TRBJ1-2; D unclear. V gave up 2 bases and J gave up 10 bases, with 11 bases separating them. CDR1 is DFQATT, CDR2 SNEGSKA, per germline (reference sequence). CDR3 length: 11 amino acids. The CDR3 loop is CSARREGDYTF. As DNA, the CDR3 is TGCAGTGCTAGAAGGGAGGGCGACTACACCTTC.

The chain couples TRBV7-9 to TRBJ2-7, with D perhaps matching TRBD1 or TRBD2 (5 bases each). This CDR3 spans 15 amino acids. Germline V gives CDR1 SEHNR, CDR2 FQNEAQ (reference sequence). Trimming shortened V by 5 bases and J by 1 base, and 15 bases separated the two germline ends. DNA for the CDR3: TGTGCCAGCAGCGGAACTCAGGGAGAATCCTACGAGCAGTACTTC. Its translation: CASSGTQGESYEQYF.

The chain has TRBV27 and TRBJ2-1, with 7 bases fitting TRBD2. This CDR3 comprises 14 residues. CDR1 is MNHEY, CDR2 SMNVEV, per germline (reference sequence). V lost 2 bases, J lost 5 bases, and 3 bases stayed unmatched. CDR3 sequence: CASSLAGVHNEQFF. DNA for the CDR3: TGTGCCAGCAGTTTAGCGGGGGTTCACAATGAGCAGTTCTTC.

The gene calls are TRBV25-1 and TRBJ1-1; 10 bases map to TRBD1. With V trimmed by 6 bases and J by 0 bases, 10 bases remained unmatched. The CDR3 sequence is 17 residues long. Germline-derived CDR1 and CDR2 are MGHDK and SYGVNS. The CDR3 DNA reads as TGTGCCAGCAGAGGTTGGGACAGGGGAGGTTTGAACACTGAAGCTTTCTTT. Amino acid sequence: CASRGWDRGGLNTEAFF. The full variable domain, in which reference TRBV25-1 and TRBJ1-1 provide the parts outside the CDR3, is EADIYQTPRYLVIGTGKKITLECSQTMGHDKMYWYQQDPGMELHLIHYSYGVNSTEKGDLSSESTVSRIRTEHFPLTLESARPSHTSQYLCASRGWDRGGLNTEAFFGQGTRLTVV.

The chain joins TRBV27 to TRBJ1-2, with D perhaps matching TRBD1 (6 bases). The CDR3 runs 14 residues. CDR1 and CDR2 from the germline V gene are MNHEY and SMNVEV (reference sequence). V shed 5 bases and J shed 8 bases, with 18 bases lying between them. In nucleotides, the CDR3 is TGTGCCAGCAGTGCCCTGGGAGAGGGGGGAGGCTACACCTTC. Its protein product is CASSALGEGGGYTF.

The chain joins TRBV4-1 to TRBJ2-2; TRBD1 agrees at 7 bases. Germline CDR1 MGHRA, CDR2 YSYEKL. The CDR3 runs to 12 residues. Trimming at V came to 4 bases and at J to 7 bases, leaving 0 bases not matched to a gene. CDR3 residues: CASSPGGGELFF. CDR3 coding DNA: TGCGCCAGCAGCCCAGGGGGCGGGGAGCTGTTTTTT.

The chain carries TRBV6-5 and TRBJ2-3; a weak D match, TRBD1 (6 bases). Germline V CDR1 and CDR2: MNHEY, SVGAGI. The CDR3 has 15 amino acids. The V end lost 8 bases, the J end lost 2 bases, and 17 bases lay between the germline ends. CDR3 DNA: TGTGCCAGCCTCACGGGACACACAAACACAGATACGCAGTATTTT. This sequence encodes CASLTGHTNTDTQYF.

The genes are TRBV27 and TRBJ1-4; maybe TRBD1 (5 bases). This CDR3 has 15 amino acids. The V end was cut by 1 base, the J end by 6 bases, with 12 bases between. Germline CDR1 is MNHEY and CDR2 is SMNVEV (reference sequence). CDR3 protein: CASSLYGGADEKLFF. Written as DNA, the CDR3 is TGTGCCAGCAGTTTATATGGGGGAGCGGATGAAAAACTGTTTTTT.

In its sample, this clone was seen a few times. The chain couples TRBV19 to TRBJ2-7, with unresolved D. The CDR3 has 15 amino acids. The V end lost 5 bases, the J end lost 4 bases, and 18 bases lay between the germline ends. The germline gives CDR1 LNHDA, CDR2 SQIVND (reference sequence). The CDR3 sequence is CASSSKHPRRYEQYF. The CDR3, as DNA: TGTGCCAGTAGTTCCAAGCATCCCAGGCGTTACGAGCAGTACTTC.

In its sample, this clone was seen once. The CDR3 sequence: CASSSTGELREKLFF. For the CDR3, the DNA is TGTGCCAGCAGTTCTACAGGGGAACTTCGTGAAAAACTGTTTTTT. The chain recombines TRBV28 with TRBJ1-4; 7 positions match TRBD1. Germline CDR1 MDHEN, CDR2 SYDVKM. There are 15 residues in the CDR3. V dropped 4 bases and J dropped 7; count of bases not matched to a gene: 9.